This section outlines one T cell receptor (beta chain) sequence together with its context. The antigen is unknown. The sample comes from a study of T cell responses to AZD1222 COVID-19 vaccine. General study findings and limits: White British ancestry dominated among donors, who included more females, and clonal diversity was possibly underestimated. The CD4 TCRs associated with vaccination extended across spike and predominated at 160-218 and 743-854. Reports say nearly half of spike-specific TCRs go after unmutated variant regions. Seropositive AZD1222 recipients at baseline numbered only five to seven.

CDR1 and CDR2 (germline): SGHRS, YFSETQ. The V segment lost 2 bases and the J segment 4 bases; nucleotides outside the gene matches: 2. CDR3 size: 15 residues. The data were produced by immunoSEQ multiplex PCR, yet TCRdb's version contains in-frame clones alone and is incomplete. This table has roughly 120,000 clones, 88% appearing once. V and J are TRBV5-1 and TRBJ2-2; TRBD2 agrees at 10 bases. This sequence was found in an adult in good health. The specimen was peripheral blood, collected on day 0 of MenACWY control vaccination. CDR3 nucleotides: TGCGCCAGCAGCTTCCCTAGCGGGAGCACCGGGGAGCTGTTTTTT. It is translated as CASSFPSGSTGELFF.